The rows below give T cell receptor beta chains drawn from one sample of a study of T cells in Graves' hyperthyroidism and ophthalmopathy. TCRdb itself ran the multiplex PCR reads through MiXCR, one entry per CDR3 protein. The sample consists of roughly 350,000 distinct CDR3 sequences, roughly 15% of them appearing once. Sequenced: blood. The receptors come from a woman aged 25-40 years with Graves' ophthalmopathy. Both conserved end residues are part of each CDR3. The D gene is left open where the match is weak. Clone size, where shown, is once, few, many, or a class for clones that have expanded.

cdr3_aa: CASSLEGGAGVSPLHF
cdr3_nt: TGTGCCAGCAGCTTAGAGGGGGGGGCAGGGGTTTCACCCCTCCACTTT
clone_size: few
j_call: TRBJ1-6
d_call: NA
v_call: TRBV7-2

cdr3_aa: CASSSTGGYEQYF
cdr3_nt: TGTGCCAGCAGCTCCACAGGGGGCTACGAGCAGTACTTC
clone_size: many
j_call: TRBJ2-7
d_call: TRBD1
v_call: TRBV3-1

cdr3_aa: CASIRDSGPYGYTF
cdr3_nt: TGTGCCAGCATCCGGGACAGCGGGCCCTATGGCTACACCTTC
clone_size: many
j_call: TRBJ1-2
d_call: TRBD1
v_call: TRBV3-1

cdr3_aa: CASSPGGHEYTDTQYF
cdr3_nt: TGTGCCAGCAGTCCCGGGGGACACGAATACACAGATACGCAGTATTTT
clone_size: many
j_call: TRBJ2-3
d_call: NA
v_call: TRBV5-8

cdr3_aa: CASSLRGDFTDTQYF
cdr3_nt: TGTGCCAGCAGCCTACGGGGCGATTTCACAGATACGCAGTATTTT
clone_size: many
j_call: TRBJ2-3
d_call: NA
v_call: TRBV14

cdr3_aa: CATSDSGTSGGSRPNSYNEQFF
cdr3_nt: TGTGCCACCAGTGATTCCGGGACTAGCGGGGGTTCCCGTCCGAACTCCTACAATGAGCAGTTCTTC
clone_size: once
j_call: TRBJ2-1
d_call: TRBD2
v_call: TRBV24-1

cdr3_aa: CASSHVNRAFF
cdr3_nt: TGTGCCAGCAGCCACGTAAACCGAGCTTTCTTT
clone_size: many
j_call: TRBJ1-1
d_call: NA
v_call: TRBV3-1

cdr3_aa: CASSSGLSGELFF
cdr3_nt: TGTGCCAGCAGCTCGGGACTATCCGGGGAGCTGTTTTTT
clone_size: many
j_call: TRBJ2-2
d_call: TRBD2
v_call: TRBV7-3

cdr3_aa: CASRAGGSYEQYF
cdr3_nt: TGCGCCAGCAGAGCGGGGGGCTCCTACGAGCAGTACTTC
clone_size: many
j_call: TRBJ2-7
d_call: TRBD2
v_call: TRBV5-1

cdr3_aa: CASSLTGGPAGANVLTF
cdr3_nt: TGTGCCAGCAGCTTGACGGGGGGCCCTGCTGGGGCCAACGTCCTGACTTTC
clone_size: NA
j_call: TRBJ2-6
d_call: NA
v_call: TRBV5-4

cdr3_aa: CASIQGAEAFF
cdr3_nt: TGTGCCAGCATCCAGGGAGCTGAAGCTTTCTTT
clone_size: few
j_call: TRBJ1-1
d_call: NA
v_call: TRBV25-1

cdr3_aa: CASSFGTGYHSPLHF
cdr3_nt: TGTGCCAGCAGTTTTGGGACAGGGTATCATTCACCCCTCCACTTT
clone_size: many
j_call: TRBJ1-6
d_call: TRBD1
v_call: TRBV12-3/TRBV12-4

cdr3_aa: CASRPDRAVTDTQYF
cdr3_nt: TGTGCCAGCAGACCCGACAGGGCAGTTACGGATACGCAGTATTTT
clone_size: many
j_call: TRBJ2-3
d_call: TRBD1
v_call: TRBV28

cdr3_aa: CASSDKIGLAVYNEQFF
cdr3_nt: TGTGCCAGCAGTGATAAGATAGGACTAGCTGTATACAATGAGCAGTTCTTC
clone_size: many
j_call: TRBJ2-1
d_call: TRBD2
v_call: TRBV2

cdr3_aa: CSARGLLTSVRDEQFF
cdr3_nt: TGCAGTGCTAGAGGGCTTCTGACTAGCGTGAGGGATGAGCAGTTCTTC
clone_size: many
j_call: TRBJ2-1
d_call: TRBD2
v_call: TRBV20-1

cdr3_aa: CAISESGGSGNTIYF
cdr3_nt: TGTGCCATCAGTGAGTCTGGGGGCAGTGGAAACACCATATATTTT
clone_size: NA
j_call: TRBJ1-3
d_call: NA
v_call: TRBV10-3

cdr3_aa: CASSFGDLEETQYF
cdr3_nt: TGTGCCAGCAGCTTCGGGGACTTAGAAGAGACCCAGTACTTC
clone_size: many
j_call: TRBJ2-5
d_call: NA
v_call: TRBV7-9

cdr3_aa: CASSAGTGVQPQHF
cdr3_nt: TGTGCCAGCAGTGCTGGGACAGGGGTTCAGCCCCAGCATTTT
clone_size: many
j_call: TRBJ1-5
d_call: TRBD1
v_call: TRBV12-3/TRBV12-4

cdr3_aa: CSARVLGSSLRETQYF
cdr3_nt: TGCAGTGCTAGGGTTCTGGGAAGTTCACTCCGGGAGACCCAGTACTTC
clone_size: many
j_call: TRBJ2-5
d_call: NA
v_call: TRBV20-1

cdr3_aa: CSARTAHALSLDEQYF
cdr3_nt: TGCAGTGCAAGGACGGCTCACGCACTCAGCTTAGACGAGCAGTACTTC
clone_size: many
j_call: TRBJ2-7
d_call: NA
v_call: TRBV20-1

cdr3_aa: CASSSVTSGGAWKTQYF
cdr3_nt: TGTGCCAGCAGCTCCGTGACTAGCGGGGGGGCCTGGAAGACCCAGTACTTC
clone_size: many
j_call: TRBJ2-5
d_call: TRBD2
v_call: TRBV7-2

cdr3_aa: CASSPTQGQSTGELFF
cdr3_nt: TGTGCCAGCAGCCCGACACAGGGTCAAAGCACCGGGGAGCTGTTTTTT
clone_size: many
j_call: TRBJ2-2
d_call: NA
v_call: TRBV5-6

cdr3_aa: CASSPPDTTTYEQYF
cdr3_nt: TGTGCCAGCAGTCCACCGGACACCACGACCTACGAGCAGTACTTC
clone_size: NA
j_call: TRBJ2-7
d_call: NA
v_call: TRBV6-1

cdr3_aa: CATSLDRDQPQHF
cdr3_nt: TGTGCCACCAGCCTGGACAGGGATCAGCCCCAGCATTTT
clone_size: many
j_call: TRBJ1-5
d_call: TRBD1
v_call: TRBV15

cdr3_aa: CAWSPWSQGYGYTF
cdr3_nt: TGTGCCTGGAGCCCCTGGAGTCAGGGATATGGCTACACCTTC
clone_size: many
j_call: TRBJ1-2
d_call: NA
v_call: TRBV30

cdr3_aa: CASSFRDWNYDTQYF
cdr3_nt: TGTGCCAGCAGTTTCCGGGACTGGAATTATGATACGCAGTATTTT
clone_size: NA
j_call: TRBJ2-3
d_call: NA
v_call: TRBV28

cdr3_aa: CASSLAGRSGSPLHF
cdr3_nt: TGCGCCAGCAGCTTGGCGGGCAGGTCTGGTTCACCCCTCCACTTT
clone_size: many
j_call: TRBJ1-6
d_call: NA
v_call: TRBV5-1

cdr3_aa: CASSSFLNTEAFF
cdr3_nt: TGTGCCAGCAGCTCTTTCTTGAACACTGAAGCTTTCTTT
clone_size: many
j_call: TRBJ1-1
d_call: NA
v_call: TRBV7-3

cdr3_aa: CATSQTGGYGYTF
cdr3_nt: TGTGCCACCAGCCAAACAGGGGGCTATGGCTACACCTTC
clone_size: NA
j_call: TRBJ1-2
d_call: TRBD1
v_call: TRBV15

cdr3_aa: CAGGPAAYEQYF
cdr3_nt: TGTGCCGGCGGTCCTGCGGCCTACGAGCAGTACTTC
clone_size: NA
j_call: TRBJ2-7
d_call: NA
v_call: TRBV5-4

cdr3_aa: CSARDRATDTQYF
cdr3_nt: TGCAGTGCTAGAGATAGGGCCACAGATACGCAGTATTTT
clone_size: many
j_call: TRBJ2-3
d_call: NA
v_call: TRBV20-1

cdr3_aa: CASSIQQGVHNQPQHF
cdr3_nt: TGTGCCAGTAGTATACAACAGGGGGTACACAATCAGCCCCAGCATTTT
clone_size: NA
j_call: TRBJ1-5
d_call: TRBD1
v_call: TRBV19

cdr3_aa: CASSLAFRDRGHQETQYF
cdr3_nt: TGCGCCAGCAGCTTGGCTTTCCGGGACAGGGGGCATCAAGAGACCCAGTACTTC
clone_size: many
j_call: TRBJ2-5
d_call: TRBD1
v_call: TRBV5-1

cdr3_aa: CSVELPSSGANVLTF
cdr3_nt: TGCAGCGTTGAGCTCCCCTCCTCTGGGGCCAACGTCCTGACTTTC
clone_size: many
j_call: TRBJ2-6
d_call: NA
v_call: TRBV29-1

cdr3_aa: CSAARNEQEAFF
cdr3_nt: TGCAGTGCTGCCCGGAATGAGCAGGAAGCTTTCTTT
clone_size: many
j_call: TRBJ1-1
d_call: NA
v_call: TRBV20-1

cdr3_aa: CASSPEDRGRDEQFF
cdr3_nt: TGCGCCAGCAGCCCTGAGGACAGGGGGCGGGATGAGCAGTTCTTC
clone_size: many
j_call: TRBJ2-1
d_call: TRBD1
v_call: TRBV5-1

cdr3_aa: CASKREQVDSPLHF
cdr3_nt: TGTGCCAGCAAGCGAGAACAGGTAGATTCACCCCTCCACTTT
clone_size: NA
j_call: TRBJ1-6
d_call: NA
v_call: TRBV7-2

cdr3_aa: CASSPLTSNQPQHF
cdr3_nt: TGTGCCAGCAGCCCCTTAACGAGCAATCAGCCCCAGCATTTT
clone_size: few
j_call: TRBJ1-5
d_call: NA
v_call: TRBV7-9

cdr3_aa: CASSFGQVSQPQHF
cdr3_nt: TGTGCCAGCAGTTTCGGGCAGGTCAGTCAGCCCCAGCATTTT
clone_size: many
j_call: TRBJ1-5
d_call: NA
v_call: TRBV12-3/TRBV12-4

cdr3_aa: CASSPRDYGEKLFF
cdr3_nt: TGTGCCAGCTCACCCAGGGACTATGGTGAAAAACTGTTTTTT
clone_size: many
j_call: TRBJ1-4
d_call: NA
v_call: TRBV18

cdr3_aa: CASSPQQGINQPQHF
cdr3_nt: TGTGCCAGCTCACCACAACAGGGGATAAATCAGCCCCAGCATTTT
clone_size: many
j_call: TRBJ1-5
d_call: TRBD1
v_call: TRBV18

cdr3_aa: CASSFVGGNASGANVLTF
cdr3_nt: TGTGCCAGCAGCTTTGTAGGGGGGAATGCTTCTGGGGCCAACGTCCTGACTTTC
clone_size: NA
j_call: TRBJ2-6
d_call: NA
v_call: TRBV5-4

cdr3_aa: CASSPGSGNTIYF
cdr3_nt: TGTGCCAGCTCACCGGGATCTGGAAACACCATATATTTT
clone_size: many
j_call: TRBJ1-3
d_call: NA
v_call: TRBV18

cdr3_aa: CATSDLTPLHF
cdr3_nt: TGTGCCACCAGTGATTTGACCCCCCTCCACTTT
clone_size: few
j_call: TRBJ1-6
d_call: NA
v_call: TRBV24-1

cdr3_aa: CASSLGLAGGIYNEQFF
cdr3_nt: TGTGCCAGCAGCCTGGGACTAGCGGGGGGGATCTACAATGAGCAGTTCTTC
clone_size: NA
j_call: TRBJ2-1
d_call: TRBD2
v_call: TRBV7-6

cdr3_aa: CASSFRYRDQPQHF
cdr3_nt: TGTGCCAGCAGTTTCCGATACAGGGATCAGCCCCAGCATTTT
clone_size: few
j_call: TRBJ1-5
d_call: NA
v_call: TRBV12-3/TRBV12-4

cdr3_aa: CSVEDHVGDEQFF
cdr3_nt: TGCAGCGTTGAAGATCACGTAGGCGATGAGCAGTTCTTC
clone_size: many
j_call: TRBJ2-1
d_call: NA
v_call: TRBV29-1

cdr3_aa: CSATIRVKLAGGPGTDTQYF
cdr3_nt: TGCAGTGCTACGATCCGAGTGAAACTAGCGGGGGGCCCGGGCACAGATACGCAGTATTTT
clone_size: NA
j_call: TRBJ2-3
d_call: TRBD2
v_call: TRBV20-1

cdr3_aa: CAWSGSLYEQYF
cdr3_nt: TGTGCCTGGAGTGGAAGTCTCTACGAGCAGTACTTC
clone_size: many
j_call: TRBJ2-7
d_call: NA
v_call: TRBV30

cdr3_aa: CASSQDYEFAFF
cdr3_nt: TGCGCCAGCAGCCAAGATTACGAGTTTGCTTTCTTT
clone_size: many
j_call: TRBJ1-1
d_call: NA
v_call: TRBV4-1

cdr3_aa: CSARPRSGQGRGTDTQYF
cdr3_nt: TGCAGTGCTAGACCGAGGTCGGGACAGGGAAGGGGCACAGATACGCAGTATTTT
clone_size: many
j_call: TRBJ2-3
d_call: TRBD1
v_call: TRBV20-1

cdr3_aa: CASSSHRGPYEQYF
cdr3_nt: TGTGCCAGCAGCTCGCACAGGGGACCCTACGAGCAGTACTTC
clone_size: many
j_call: TRBJ2-7
d_call: TRBD1
v_call: TRBV7-8

cdr3_aa: CATSENLNTGELFF
cdr3_nt: TGTGCCACCAGTGAAAACCTGAACACCGGGGAGCTGTTTTTT
clone_size: few
j_call: TRBJ2-2
d_call: NA
v_call: TRBV24-1

cdr3_aa: CASSPLDRGKGNEQFF
cdr3_nt: TGTGCCAGCAGCCCACTTGACCGGGGGAAAGGGAATGAGCAGTTCTTC
clone_size: many
j_call: TRBJ2-1
d_call: NA
v_call: TRBV11-2

cdr3_aa: CASSGNIQYF
cdr3_nt: TGTGCCAGCAGCGGAAACATTCAGTACTTC
clone_size: few
j_call: TRBJ2-4
d_call: NA
v_call: TRBV9

cdr3_aa: CASSLLMWAGNNEQFF
cdr3_nt: TGTGCCAGCAGCTTATTGATGTGGGCCGGGAACAATGAGCAGTTCTTC
clone_size: many
j_call: TRBJ2-1
d_call: NA
v_call: TRBV7-8

cdr3_aa: CASSFALLDRVHRDTQYF
cdr3_nt: TGTGCCAGCAGCTTTGCTCTCCTGGACAGGGTACACCGGGATACGCAGTATTTT
clone_size: many
j_call: TRBJ2-3
d_call: TRBD1
v_call: TRBV11-2

cdr3_aa: CASRSLGQMNTEAFF
cdr3_nt: TGTGCCAGCCGAAGCCTTGGACAGATGAACACTGAAGCTTTCTTT
clone_size: NA
j_call: TRBJ1-1
d_call: NA
v_call: TRBV19

cdr3_aa: CASRGTGENQPQHF
cdr3_nt: TGTGCCAGCAGGGGGACAGGGGAAAATCAGCCCCAGCATTTT
clone_size: many
j_call: TRBJ1-5
d_call: TRBD1
v_call: TRBV3-1